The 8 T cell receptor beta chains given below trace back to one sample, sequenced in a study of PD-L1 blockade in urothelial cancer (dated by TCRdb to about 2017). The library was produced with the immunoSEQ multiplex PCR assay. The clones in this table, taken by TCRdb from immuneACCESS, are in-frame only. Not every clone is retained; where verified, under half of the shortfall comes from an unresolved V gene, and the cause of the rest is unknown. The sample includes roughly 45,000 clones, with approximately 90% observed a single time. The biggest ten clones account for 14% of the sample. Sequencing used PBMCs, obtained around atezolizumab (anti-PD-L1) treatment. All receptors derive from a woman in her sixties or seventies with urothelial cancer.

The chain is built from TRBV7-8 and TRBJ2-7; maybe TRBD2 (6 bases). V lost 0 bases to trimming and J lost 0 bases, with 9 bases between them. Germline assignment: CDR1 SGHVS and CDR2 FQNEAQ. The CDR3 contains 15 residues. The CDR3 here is CASSLAPAGSYEQYF. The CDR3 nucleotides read TGTGCCAGCAGCTTAGCCCCAGCGGGCTCCTACGAGCAGTACTTC. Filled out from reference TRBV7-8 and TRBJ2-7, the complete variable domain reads GAGVSQSPRYKVAKRGQDVALRCDPISGHVSLFWYQQALGQGPEFLTYFQNEAQLDKSGLPSDRFFAERPEGSVSTLKIQRTQQEDSAVYLCASSLAPAGSYEQYFGPGTRLTVT.

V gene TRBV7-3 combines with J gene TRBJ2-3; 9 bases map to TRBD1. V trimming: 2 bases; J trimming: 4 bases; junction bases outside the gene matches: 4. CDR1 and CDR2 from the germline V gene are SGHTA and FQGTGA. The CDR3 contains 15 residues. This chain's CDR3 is CASSLGDRVADTQYF. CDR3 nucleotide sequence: TGTGCCAGCAGCTTAGGGGACAGGGTAGCAGATACGCAGTATTTT.

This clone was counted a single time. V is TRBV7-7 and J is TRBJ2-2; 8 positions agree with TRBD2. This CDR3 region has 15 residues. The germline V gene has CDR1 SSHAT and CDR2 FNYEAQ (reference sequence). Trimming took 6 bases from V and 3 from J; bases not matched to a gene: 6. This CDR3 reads CASSQGLADTGELFF. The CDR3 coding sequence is TGTGCCAGCAGTCAAGGACTAGCTGACACCGGGGAGCTGTTTTTT.

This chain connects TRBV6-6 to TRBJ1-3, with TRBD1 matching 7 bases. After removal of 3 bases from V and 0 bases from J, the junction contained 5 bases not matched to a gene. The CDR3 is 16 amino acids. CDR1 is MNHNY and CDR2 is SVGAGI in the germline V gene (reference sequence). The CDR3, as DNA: TGTGCCAGCAGTTATCCCACAGGGGTCTCTGGAAACACCATATATTTT. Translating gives CASSYPTGVSGNTIYF.

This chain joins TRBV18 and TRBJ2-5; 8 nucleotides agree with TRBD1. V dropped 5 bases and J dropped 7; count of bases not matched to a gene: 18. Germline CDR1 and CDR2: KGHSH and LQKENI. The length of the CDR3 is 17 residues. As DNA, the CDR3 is TGTGCCAGCTCAGGCGGTCGGACAGGGACATCGTTAGGGACCCAGTACTTC. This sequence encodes CASSGGRTGTSLGTQYF.

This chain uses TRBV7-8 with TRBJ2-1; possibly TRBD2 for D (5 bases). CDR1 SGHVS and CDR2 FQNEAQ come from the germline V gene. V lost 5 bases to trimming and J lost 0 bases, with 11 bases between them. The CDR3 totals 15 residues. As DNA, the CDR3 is TGTGCCAGCAGCCGCAGGAGGAGCTCCTACAATGAGCAGTTCTTC. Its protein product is CASSRRRSSYNEQFF.

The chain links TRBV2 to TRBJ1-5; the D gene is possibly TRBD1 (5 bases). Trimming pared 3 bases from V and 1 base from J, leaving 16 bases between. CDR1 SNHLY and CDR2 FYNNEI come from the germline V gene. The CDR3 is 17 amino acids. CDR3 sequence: CASSEGQGIRSNQPQHF. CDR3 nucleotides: TGTGCCAGCAGTGAGGGGCAGGGTATTCGGAGCAATCAGCCCCAGCATTTT.

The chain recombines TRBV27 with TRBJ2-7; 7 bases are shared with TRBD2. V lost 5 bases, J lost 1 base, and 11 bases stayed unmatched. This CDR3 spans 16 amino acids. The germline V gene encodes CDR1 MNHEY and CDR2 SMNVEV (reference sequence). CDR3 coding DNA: TGTGCCAGCAGTCCTCCCTCCCCGGGGGGTTCCTACGAGCAGTACTTC. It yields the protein CASSPPSPGGSYEQYF.